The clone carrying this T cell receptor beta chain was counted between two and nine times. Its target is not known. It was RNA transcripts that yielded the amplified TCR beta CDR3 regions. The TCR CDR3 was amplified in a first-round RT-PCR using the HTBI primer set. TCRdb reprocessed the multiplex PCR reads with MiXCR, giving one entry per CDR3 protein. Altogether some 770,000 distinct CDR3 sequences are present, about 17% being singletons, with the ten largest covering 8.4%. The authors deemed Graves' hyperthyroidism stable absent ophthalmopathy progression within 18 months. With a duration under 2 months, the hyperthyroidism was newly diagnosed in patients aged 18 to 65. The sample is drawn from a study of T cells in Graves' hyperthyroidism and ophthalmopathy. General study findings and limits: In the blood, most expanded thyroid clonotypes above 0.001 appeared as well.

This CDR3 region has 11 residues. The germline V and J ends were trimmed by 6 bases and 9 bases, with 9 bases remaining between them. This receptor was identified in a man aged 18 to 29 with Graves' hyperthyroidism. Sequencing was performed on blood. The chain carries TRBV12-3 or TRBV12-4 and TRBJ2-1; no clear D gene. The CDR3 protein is CASSATGEQFF. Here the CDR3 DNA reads TGTGCCAGCAGCGCCACTGGTGAGCAGTTCTTC.